The next 3 T cell receptor beta chains were all read from a single sample in a study of shared clonotypes between healthy human individuals. Here immunoSEQ multiplex PCR was the method, and the copy in TCRdb shows in-frame clones only, minus some. The data show 2 million to 2.5 million clones, just under 95% seen once. The source material was naive CD4+ T cells from PBMCs. Subset meaning: CD45RA+ positively selected. These receptors were taken from a man between 18 and 35 years old in good health. Some clones in this sample may be carry-over from other donors' samples.

The chain has TRBV7-9 and TRBJ2-5; 11 bases line up with TRBD2. The CDR3 extends over 16 amino acids. CDR1 SEHNR and CDR2 FQNEAQ come from the germline V gene (reference sequence). The V segment lost 5 bases and the J segment 0 bases; nucleotides outside the gene matches: 5. The CDR3 nucleotides are TGTGCCAGCAGCACCGGGACTAGCGGATACCAAGAGACCCAGTACTTC. This encodes CASSTGTSGYQETQYF.

This clone was observed a few times. As DNA, the CDR3 is TGTGCCAGCAGCTTAAATGGACAGGGGGATGGCTACACCTTC. Protein sequence: CASSLNGQGDGYTF. This chain connects TRBV7-3 to TRBJ1-2; 10 bases agree with TRBD1. Germline CDR1 reads SGHTA; CDR2 reads FQGTGA. CDR3 length: 14 residues. V dropped 1 base and J dropped 6; count of bases not matched to a gene: 2.

The genes are TRBV29-1 and TRBJ2-1, with 14 bases fitting TRBD2. This CDR3 has 12 residues. From germline, CDR1 is SQVTM and CDR2 ANQGSEA. The ends lost 7 bases at V and 14 bases at J; junction bases unmatched: 7. The DNA of the CDR3 is TGCAGCGGAGGGACTAGCGGGAGATTGGAGTTCTTC. Translation: CSGGTSGRLEFF.